This T cell receptor (beta chain) was captured by sequencing in a study of T cell repertoires in cytomegalovirus infection. Overall study context: The public TCR beta signatures pointed to both CMV infection and matching HLA type.

This clonotype was found a few times. The antigen is unknown. Study-level findings and limits: There were HLA-C-restricted CMV-specific TCR beta clonotypes dominating the ex vivo response.

TCRdb recomputed calls from the reads with MiXCR, one row per CDR3 protein. The sample holds roughly 500,000 distinct CDR3 sequences, approximately 10% seen once. This clonotype was obtained from a human donor in good health (CMV status not recorded). Some clones in this sample may be carry-over from other donors' samples. Input material: PBMCs.

The CDR3: CASSPEDQIFYGYTF. In nucleotides, the CDR3 is TGTGCCAGCAGTCCCGAGGACCAAATCTTCTATGGCTACACCTTC. V and J are TRBV27 and TRBJ1-2; D unresolved. CDR1 is MNHEY and CDR2 is SMNVEV in the germline V gene (reference sequence). Trimming left V 5 bases short and J 4 bases short, with 17 bases between. The CDR3 covers 15 residues.